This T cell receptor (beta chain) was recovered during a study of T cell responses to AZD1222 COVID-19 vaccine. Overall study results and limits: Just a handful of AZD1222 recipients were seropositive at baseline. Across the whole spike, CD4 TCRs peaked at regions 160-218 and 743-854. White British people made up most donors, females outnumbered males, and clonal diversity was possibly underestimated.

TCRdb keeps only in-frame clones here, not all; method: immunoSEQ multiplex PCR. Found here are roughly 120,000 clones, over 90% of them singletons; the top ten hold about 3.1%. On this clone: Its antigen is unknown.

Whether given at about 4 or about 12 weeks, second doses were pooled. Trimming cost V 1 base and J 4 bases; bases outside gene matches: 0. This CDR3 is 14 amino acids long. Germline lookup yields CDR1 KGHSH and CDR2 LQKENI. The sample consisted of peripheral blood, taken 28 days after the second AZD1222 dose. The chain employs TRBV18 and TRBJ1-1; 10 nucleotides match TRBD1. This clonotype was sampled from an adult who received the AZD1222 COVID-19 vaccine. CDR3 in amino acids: CASSPRDRGTEAFF. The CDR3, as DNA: TGTGCCAGCTCACCACGGGACAGGGGCACTGAAGCTTTCTTT. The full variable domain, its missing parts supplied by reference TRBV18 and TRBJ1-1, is NAGVMQNPRHLVRRRGQEARLRCSPMKGHSHVYWYRQLPEEGLKFMVYLQKENIIDESGMPKERFSAEFPKEGPSILRIQQVVRGDSAAYFCASSPRDRGTEAFFGQGTRLTVV.